These 26 T cell receptor beta chains originate from one sample sequenced in a study of blood T cell repertoires in COVID-19. TCRdb's copy holds only in-frame clones and misses some; the assay was immunoSEQ multiplex PCR. In the table there are 200,000 or so clones, around 88% of which are singletons. The specimen was PBMCs or T cells enriched from blood (not recorded which). These receptors were collected from a woman between 40 and 50 years old with acute COVID-19.

The chain employs TRBV7-9 and TRBJ2-7; 7 bases are a match to TRBD2. The CDR3 runs to 14 residues. V was pared by 7 bases and J by 5 bases, with 11 bases of the junction left unmatched. Germline CDR1 reads SEHNR; CDR2 reads FQNEAQ (reference sequence). CDR3: CASTWGGSVHEQYV. DNA of the CDR3: TGTGCCAGCACCTGGGGGGGGAGTGTCCACGAGCAGTACGTC.

The chain combines TRBV7-2 with TRBJ2-5, with 13 bases lining up with TRBD2. The J segment lost 6 bases and the V segment lost 6 bases, leaving 7 bases of the junction unmatched. The CDR3 extends over 15 amino acids. From germline, CDR1 is SGHTA and CDR2 FQGNSA. This CDR3 is CASSPRTSGSKTQYF. Here the CDR3 DNA reads TGTGCCAGCAGTCCCCGGACTAGCGGGAGTAAGACCCAGTACTTC.

The CDR3 region is CASSFGGQSNQPQHF. In DNA form, the CDR3 reads TGTGCCAGCAGCTTCGGAGGACAGAGCAATCAGCCCCAGCATTTT. The chain recombines TRBV7-2 with TRBJ1-5; the D gene is possibly TRBD1 (6 bases). V was trimmed by 3 bases and J by 1 base, leaving 10 bases between them. The CDR3 extends over 15 amino acids. Germline assignment: CDR1 SGHTA and CDR2 FQGNSA.

A single count supports this clone. The chain links TRBV4-1 to TRBJ1-2; 10 positions agree with TRBD1. This CDR3 region has 16 residues. Germline values: CDR1 MGHRA, CDR2 YSYEKL. V gave up 1 base and J gave up 7 bases; unmatched junction bases: 9. This CDR3 reads CASSQGLGTGVGGYTF. The CDR3 bases are TGCGCCAGCAGCCAAGGCCTGGGGACAGGGGTAGGTGGCTACACCTTC.

J is TRBJ2-5 and V is TRBV5-5, with D perhaps TRBD2 (5 bases). The CDR3 spans 15 residues. Germline V gives CDR1 SGHKS, CDR2 YYEKEE (reference sequence). V was cut by 4 bases and J by 3 bases, with 16 bases left in between. The CDR3 here is CASSPVGSREETQYF. DNA for the CDR3: TGTGCCAGCAGCCCAGTGGGGAGTAGGGAAGAGACCCAGTACTTC.

The CDR3 spells CASRQQGFFGYTF. The CDR3, as DNA: TGTGCCAGCAGACAACAGGGGTTTTTTGGCTACACCTTC. The rearrangement links TRBV27 to TRBJ1-2; TRBD1 agrees at 7 bases. V gave up 6 bases and J gave up 7 bases; unmatched junction bases: 8. CDR3 size: 13 residues. The germline V gene has CDR1 MNHEY and CDR2 SMNVEV (reference sequence).

The rearrangement joins TRBV21-1 to TRBJ1-1; the table's D call, TRBD1, was not checked against the DNA. TRBV21-1 corresponds to a pseudogene. CDR3 size: 20 residues. Here the CDR3 DNA reads TGTGTCAGCAGCCTCCGACAGGGGCGGGTTGAATACAAATTAAACACTGAAGCTTTCTTT. Amino acids: CVSSLRQGRVEYKLNTEAFF.

J is TRBJ2-7 and V is TRBV4-2; D is undetermined. CDR3 length: 16 residues. The V gene's germline CDR1 is LGHNA and CDR2 YNFKEQ. V was pared by 4 bases and J by 2 bases, with 18 bases between. The CDR3 sequence: CASSRSIQRAPYEQYF. As DNA, the CDR3 is TGTGCCAGCAGCCGATCGATTCAGCGTGCCCCCTACGAGCAGTACTTC.

This chain joins TRBV5-1 and TRBJ2-1, with D tentatively TRBD1 (5 bases). The CDR3 consists of 13 residues. The V gene's germline CDR1 is SGHRS and CDR2 YFSETQ. V dropped 5 bases and J dropped 10 bases, with 16 bases sitting between them. CDR3 in amino acids: CASRKDSSGEQFF. The CDR3 DNA reads TGCGCCAGCAGAAAAGACAGCTCAGGGGAGCAGTTCTTC. The variable domain in full, with the rest retrieved from reference TRBV5-1 and TRBJ2-1, is KAGVTQTPRYLIKTRGQQVTLSCSPISGHRSVSWYQQTPGQGLQFLFEYFSETQRNKGNFPGRFSGRQFSNSRSEMNVSTLELGDSALYLCASRKDSSGEQFFGPGTRLTVL.

The chain has TRBV9 and TRBJ1-1; TRBD1 aligns across 10 bases. The ends lost 4 bases at V and 5 bases at J; junction bases unmatched: 8. CDR1 is SGDLS and CDR2 is YYNGEE in the germline V gene. This CDR3 has 15 residues. CDR3: CASSPRQGAWTEAFF. In DNA, the CDR3 is TGTGCCAGCAGCCCGAGACAGGGGGCGTGGACTGAAGCTTTCTTT.

This clone was counted a few times. The CDR3: CSVDWGQGYNEQFF. The DNA for the CDR3 is TGCAGCGTTGATTGGGGACAGGGCTACAATGAGCAGTTCTTC. The chain links TRBV29-1 to TRBJ2-1; TRBD1 matches 9 bases. Germline CDR1 is SQVTM and CDR2 is ANQGSEA. V lost 3 bases to trimming and J lost 3 bases; unmatched junction nucleotides: 3. This CDR3 spans 14 amino acids.

The CDR3 sequence is CASSAYINTEAFF. The CDR3 region has the DNA TGTGCCAGTAGTGCCTATATTAACACTGAAGCTTTCTTT. The chain uses TRBV19 and TRBJ1-1, with D unresolved. The CDR3 loop spans 13 amino acids. V dropped 5 bases and J dropped 2 bases, with 9 bases sitting between them. Germline assignment: CDR1 LNHDA and CDR2 SQIVND (reference sequence).

This chain uses TRBV11-3 with TRBJ2-1, with 9 bases aligning to TRBD2. The CDR3 contains 15 residues. Per the germline V gene, CDR1 is SGHNT and CDR2 is YENEEA. V lost 3 bases, J lost 7 bases, and 7 bases stayed unmatched. The CDR3 is CASSFHSGGGNEQFF. For the CDR3, the DNA is TGTGCCAGCAGCTTCCATAGCGGGGGAGGAAATGAGCAGTTCTTC.

The genes are TRBV11-3 and TRBJ2-1, with TRBD2 matching over 8 bases. Germline CDR1 SGHNT, CDR2 YENEEA. V gave up 1 base and J gave up 0 bases; unmatched junction bases: 5. The CDR3 consists of 17 residues. The CDR3 here is CASSLGLASFSYNEQFF. For the CDR3, the DNA is TGTGCCAGCAGCTTAGGACTAGCGAGTTTCTCCTACAATGAGCAGTTCTTC. Complete variable domain (other parts from reference TRBV11-3 and TRBJ2-1): EAGVVQSPRYKIIEKKQPVAFWCNPISGHNTLYWYLQNLGQGPELLIRYENEEAVDDSQLPKDRFSAERLKGVDSTLKIQPAELGDSAVYLCASSLGLASFSYNEQFFGPGTRLTVL.

This chain uses TRBV7-9 with TRBJ1-3, with 7 bases aligning to TRBD1. Per the germline V gene, CDR1 is SEHNR and CDR2 is FQNEAQ (reference sequence). CDR3 length: 15 amino acids. Losses at the gene ends were 5 bases for V and 2 bases for J; bases not matched to a gene: 6. This chain's CDR3 is CASSQTGKAGNTIYF. The CDR3 bases are TGTGCCAGCAGCCAGACAGGGAAGGCTGGAAACACCATATATTTT.

The V call is TRBV4-1, the J call TRBJ1-2; a weak D match, TRBD1 (5 bases). Deletions cut 3 bases from V and 4 bases from J, with 12 bases between. The V gene's germline CDR1 is MGHRA and CDR2 YSYEKL. CDR3 length equals 14 residues. CDR3 sequence (DNA): TGCGCCAGCAGCCAGATCACAGGCATCTATGGCTACACCTTC. Amino acids: CASSQITGIYGYTF.

The gene calls are TRBV10-1 and TRBJ2-3, with D perhaps TRBD1 (5 bases). The CDR3 has 13 residues. CDR1 WNHNN and CDR2 SYGVQD come from the germline V gene (reference sequence). Trimming left V 10 bases short and J 1 base short, with 12 bases between. CDR3 amino acids: CAIPGFGTDTQYF. The CDR3 DNA sequence: TGCGCCATCCCAGGGTTTGGCACAGATACGCAGTATTTT.

The rearrangement uses TRBV12-5 and TRBJ1-1; tentative D call: TRBD1 (5 bases). In germline, CDR1 is LGHNT, CDR2 FRNRAP. CDR3 length: 16 residues. Trimming removed 6 bases at V and 0 bases at J, with 17 bases between. CDR3 sequence: CASGRVTGVMNTEAFF. The CDR3 DNA follows: TGTGCTAGTGGCCGGGTCACGGGGGTGATGAACACTGAAGCTTTCTTT. Complete variable domain (other parts from reference TRBV12-5 and TRBJ1-1): DARVTQTPRHKVTEMGQEVTMRCQPILGHNTVFWYRQTMMQGLELLAYFRNRAPLDDSGMPKDRFSAEMPDATLATLKIQPSEPRDSAVYFCASGRVTGVMNTEAFFGQGTRLTVV.

The chain is built from TRBV12-3 or TRBV12-4 and TRBJ1-5, with TRBD1 as a possible D gene (6 bases). The ends were cut back, 5 bases at V and 6 bases at J, with 8 bases in the middle. This CDR3 region has 12 residues. The CDR3 here is CASSTRGQPQHF. CDR3 DNA sequence: TGTGCCAGCAGTACCAGGGGTCAGCCCCAGCATTTT.

Only one count was recorded for this clone. This chain uses TRBV2 with TRBJ2-7, with TRBD2 matching over 11 bases. CDR1 is SNHLY, CDR2 FYNNEI, per germline. The CDR3 covers 16 residues. V dropped 4 bases and J dropped 0; count of bases not matched to a gene: 5. CDR3 sequence (DNA): TGTGCCAGCAGTGGACTAGCGGGACCTCGCTCCTACGAGCAGTACTTC. Translated, it gives CASSGLAGPRSYEQYF.

The gene calls are TRBV20-1 and TRBJ1-1; weak D call: TRBD1 (6 bases). Per the germline V gene, CDR1 is DFQATT and CDR2 is SNEGSKA (reference sequence). The CDR3 runs to 11 residues. The CDR3 DNA follows: TGCAGGGGACACCAGAACACTGAAGCTTTCTTT. Its translation is CRGHQNTEAFF.

The genes are TRBV7-2 and TRBJ1-2; TRBD1 matches at 8 bases. Per germline, CDR1 SGHTA and CDR2 FQGNSA. This CDR3 is built from 15 residues. After removal of 1 base from V and 6 bases from J, the junction contained 7 bases not matched to a gene. CDR3 protein: CASSLDNRGANGYTF. The DNA of the CDR3 is TGTGCCAGCAGCTTAGATAACAGGGGGGCGAATGGCTACACCTTC.

The sample holds a few counts of this clone. The gene calls are TRBV29-1 and TRBJ1-4, with a tentative D call TRBD1 (5 bases). The CDR3 is 12 residues long. Germline V CDR1 and CDR2: SQVTM, ANQGSEA. Trimming took 4 bases from V and 5 from J, leaving 8 bases between them. Here the CDR3 reads CSVAGGNEKLFF. The CDR3 DNA is TGCAGCGTTGCCGGGGGAAATGAAAAACTGTTTTTT.

J is TRBJ1-1 and V is TRBV7-9, with D tentatively TRBD1 (6 bases). Looked up from germline, CDR1 is SEHNR and CDR2 is FQNEAQ (reference sequence). This CDR3 is 15 amino acids long. Between the trimmed V and J ends, which lost 5 bases and 2 bases, there was a span of 15 bases. The CDR3 reads CASSPTRGFNTEAFF. In nucleotides, the CDR3 is TGTGCCAGCAGCCCAACGAGGGGGTTTAACACTGAAGCTTTCTTT. Looking up the rest from reference TRBV7-9 and TRBJ1-1 gives the full variable domain: DTGVSQNPRHKITKRGQNVTFRCDPISEHNRLYWYRQTLGQGPEFLTYFQNEAQLEKSRLLSDRFSAERPKGSFSTLEIQRTEQGDSAMYLCASSPTRGFNTEAFFGQGTRLTVV.

This chain's CDR3 is CASSKAPCGVYEQYV. The CDR3 nucleotides read TGTGCCAGCAGCAAAGCCCCTTGCGGGGTCTACGAGCAGTACGTC. J is TRBJ2-7 and V is TRBV21-1; the table's D call of TRBD2 was not tested on the DNA. TRBV21-1 is marked as a pseudogene. This CDR3 comprises 15 residues.

The chain carries TRBV19 and TRBJ2-1, with 11 bases matching TRBD2. Germline lookup yields CDR1 LNHDA and CDR2 SQIVND (reference sequence). The CDR3 length is 18 residues. V lost 3 bases and J lost 4; bases outside the gene matches: 11. CDR3 protein: CASSIGVGVAGGYNEQFF. CDR3 sequence (DNA): TGTGCCAGTAGTATCGGTGTGGGGGTAGCGGGAGGGTACAATGAGCAGTTCTTC.